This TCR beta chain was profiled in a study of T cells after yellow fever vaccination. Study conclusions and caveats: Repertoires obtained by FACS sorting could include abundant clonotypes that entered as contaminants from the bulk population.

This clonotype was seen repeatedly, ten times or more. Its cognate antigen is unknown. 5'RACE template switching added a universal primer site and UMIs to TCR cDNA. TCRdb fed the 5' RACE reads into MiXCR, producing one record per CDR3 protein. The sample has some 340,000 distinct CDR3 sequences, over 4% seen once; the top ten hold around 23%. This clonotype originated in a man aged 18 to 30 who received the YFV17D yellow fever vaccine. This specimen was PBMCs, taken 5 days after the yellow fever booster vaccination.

This CDR3 is CATSRDMGAVRGEAFF. In nucleotides, the CDR3 is TGTGCCACCAGCAGAGATATGGGGGCAGTTCGCGGTGAAGCTTTCTTT. The chain recombines TRBV15 with TRBJ1-1; TRBD1 might be the D (6 bases). Trimming pared 0 bases from V and 7 bases from J, leaving 18 bases between. CDR1 and CDR2 (germline): LNHNV, YYDKDF (reference sequence). The CDR3 is 16 residues long.